The present TCR beta chain was sequenced within a study of blood T cell repertoires in COVID-19. About the research overall: Samples of COVID-19 (acute and convalescent) were obtained from the United States, Italy and Spain. In each case, the material was cDNA or gDNA derived from T cells, B-cell-depleted T cells, or PBMCs.

Some clones are missing from TCRdb's copy, which holds only in-frame ones; the method was immunoSEQ multiplex PCR. The sample holds 80,000 to 90,000 clones, under 85% seen once. The CDR3 contains 16 residues. Per the germline V gene, CDR1 is DFQATT and CDR2 is SNEGSKA (reference sequence). Trimming at V came to 3 bases and at J to 4 bases, leaving 14 bases not matched to a gene. The chain carries TRBV20-1 and TRBJ1-2, with 7 bases aligning to TRBD1. The specimen sequenced was peripheral blood. This clonotype originated in a woman between 65 and 79 years old with acute or convalescent COVID-19. As DNA, the CDR3 is TGCAGTGCTAGTTCTGACAGGGCTAAAGGGGGCTATGGCTACACCTTC. Translating it yields CSASSDRAKGGYGYTF.